This TCR beta chain was identified during a study of blood T cell repertoires in COVID-19. The CDR3 length is 16 residues. Unmatched junction bases numbered 10, after V lost 5 bases and J lost 5 bases. Germline assignment: CDR1 MDHEN and CDR2 SYDVKM. This table comes from immunoSEQ multiplex PCR, and its TCRdb copy is limited to in-frame clones, with some not included. The repertoire has around 260,000 clones, 70% to 90% of them found once; the top ten carry around 4.5%. V gene TRBV28 combines with J gene TRBJ2-1; 9 bases match TRBD2. The TCR originated in a woman in her 30s who had recovered from COVID-19. Sequenced: PBMCs or T cells enriched from blood (not recorded which). The CDR3 DNA reads TGTGCCAGCAGTCGGCGGGGGGGTGCAGGAAACAATGAGCAGTTCTTC. Protein: CASSRRGGAGNNEQFF. Drawing the rest from reference TRBV28 and TRBJ2-1, the complete variable domain is DVKVTQSSRYLVKRTGEKVFLECVQDMDHENMFWYRQDPGLGLRLIYFSYDVKMKEKGDIPEGYSVSREKKERFSLILESASTNQTSMYLCASSRRGGAGNNEQFFGPGTRLTVL.